A selection of T cell receptor beta chains follows, all from one sample in a study of blood T cell repertoires in COVID-19. Profiling relied on immunoSEQ multiplex PCR, and the TCRdb table lists in-frame clones only, not all of them. Of 250,000 to 350,000 clones listed, about 90% are singletons. Specimen: PBMCs or T cells enriched from blood (not recorded which). These receptors came from a woman aged 25 to 39 who had recovered from COVID-19. CDR3s include the opening cysteine and the closing phenylalanine or tryptophan. Fields, in order: clone size, J gene, V gene, D gene, CDR3 DNA, CDR3 protein. The D gene is left open where the match is weak. Where a row states a size, it is once, few, many or the class of an expanded clone; other rows omit it.

>.|TRBJ1-6|TRBV11-2|.
TGTGCCAGCAGCCCAGGACAGAATTCACCCCTCCACTTT
CASSPGQNSPLHF
>.|TRBJ1-2|TRBV5-1|.
TGCGCCAGCAGCTTGGATGACAGTAACTATGGCTACACCTTC
CASSLDDSNYGYTF
>once|TRBJ2-5|TRBV7-8|.
TGTGCCAGCAGCCAACACAGGGTTTTAGAAGAGACCCAGTACTTC
CASSQHRVLEETQYF
>.|TRBJ2-7|TRBV6-1|.
TGTGCCAGCAGTGAAGCCCCCCCTGGGGGGTACGAGCAGTACTTC
CASSEAPPGGYEQYF
>once|TRBJ1-2|TRBV2|.
TGTGCCAGCAGTGAAGAGGGGCTGAGCTATGGCTACACCTTC
CASSEEGLSYGYTF
>.|TRBJ1-3|TRBV11-2|TRBD1
TGTGCCAGCAGCTTACCCGGACAGGGGAAACGAAACACCATATATTTT
CASSLPGQGKRNTIYF
>.|TRBJ1-2|TRBV9|.
TGTGCCAGCAGCGTAGACGGGGGGGCGGACTATGGCTACACCTTC
CASSVDGGADYGYTF
>.|TRBJ2-3|TRBV3-1/TRBV3-2|TRBD1
TGTGCCAGCAGCTCAAGACAAGGACAGGGGGCAGCAGATACGCAGTATTTT
CASSSRQGQGAADTQYF
>.|TRBJ1-2|TRBV27|.
TGTGCCAGCAGTTTATTAGGCGGACGGGAGGATGGCTACACCTTC
CASSLLGGREDGYTF
>.|TRBJ2-1|TRBV9|TRBD2
TGTGCCAGCAGCGCCTACTCCCGGGGGGGCCTCTACAATGAGCAGTTCTTC
CASSAYSRGGLYNEQFF
>.|TRBJ2-3|TRBV4-1|.
TGCGCCAGCAGCCACGCGCTAGCGTTGGGCACAGATACGCAGTATTTT
CASSHALALGTDTQYF
>.|TRBJ2-3|TRBV28|TRBD2
TGTGCCAGCAGTTGGAGCGGGGGGGCAGATACGCAGTATTTT
CASSWSGGADTQYF
>few|TRBJ1-4|TRBV18|TRBD1
TGTGCCAGCTCACCCCTGGGACAGGGATGGGCAACTAATGAAAAACTGTTTTTT
CASSPLGQGWATNEKLFF
>.|TRBJ2-3|TRBV7-9|TRBD2
TGTGCCAGCAGCTTACCGACAGCGGGGTTGGATACGCAGTATTTT
CASSLPTAGLDTQYF
>.|TRBJ2-3|TRBV19|.
TGTGCCAGTAGTATAGCAGGGCAGGGAACAGATACGCAGTATTTT
CASSIAGQGTDTQYF
>once|TRBJ1-1|TRBV5-1|.
TGCGCCAGCAGCTTGGGCGGCCAAGGGGCTGAAGCTTTCTTT
CASSLGGQGAEAFF
>few|TRBJ1-6|TRBV19|TRBD1
TGTGCCAGTAGTATATCGGGACAGGGGGTTTCACCCCTCCACTTT
CASSISGQGVSPLHF
>.|TRBJ2-3|TRBV27|TRBD2
TGTGCCAGCCGGTATAGCGGGGGGGCCGGGGGCACAGATACGCAGTATTTT
CASRYSGGAGGTDTQYF